This T cell receptor (beta chain) was observed in a study of a mutant IDH1 vaccine in newly diagnosed glioma. About the research overall: Treated patients had a mean age of roughly 40 years and a roughly 62% male, 37.5% female split. The study held visit V12 at week 35 and visit V13 at week 47. Study-wide findings and caveats: The authors found pseudoprogression apparently unrelated to changes in top peripheral T cell clonotypes.

Data came from immunoSEQ multiplex PCR; TCRdb stores just in-frame clones and leaves some out. The sample has 68,000 or so clones; more than 70% are singletons. Germline assignment: CDR1 SEHNR and CDR2 FQNEAQ (reference sequence). Unmatched junction bases numbered 12, after V lost 5 bases and J lost 4 bases. This CDR3 is built from 16 residues. About this clone: No antigen is known for it.

Time point denoted: week 35, safety follow-up. Vaccination used 300 ug of mutant IDH1 20-mer peptide per dose, with topical imiquimod. The donors' diagnosis was new WHO grade 3 or 4 astrocytoma that was IDH1-mutant and ATRX-lost. The sample here was PBMCs, taken from a glioma patient whose treatment included an IDH1 peptide vaccine. The chain combines TRBV7-9 with TRBJ2-7; TRBD2 aligns across 9 bases. The sequence derives from a young man with glioma. CDR3 sequence: CASSGRSTSGKYEQYF. In DNA, the CDR3 is TGTGCCAGCAGCGGCCGGTCGACTAGCGGAAAGTACGAGCAGTACTTC. The full variable domain, its missing parts supplied by reference TRBV7-9 and TRBJ2-7, is DTGVSQNPRHKITKRGQNVTFRCDPISEHNRLYWYRQTLGQGPEFLTYFQNEAQLEKSRLLSDRFSAERPKGSFSTLEIQRTEQGDSAMYLCASSGRSTSGKYEQYFGPGTRLTVT.